A single sample is the source of the 29 T cell receptor beta chains below, sequenced in a study of early T cells in non-severe SARS-CoV-2 infection. In TCRdb, the 5' RACE reads were re-called with MiXCR into one record per CDR3 protein. The sample carries 25,000 to 35,000 distinct CDR3 sequences, 2.9% recorded once. The sample taken for sequencing was whole blood. These receptor sequences come from an adult who was a healthcare worker with PCR-confirmed SARS-CoV-2 infection or an uninfected control (not recorded which).

In this sample, this clonotype turned up many times. V gene TRBV9 combines with J gene TRBJ1-1; D gene uncertain. CDR1 is SGDLS and CDR2 is YYNGEE in the germline V gene. This CDR3 contains 14 residues. Deletions cut 3 bases from V and 1 base from J, with 10 bases between. The DNA of the CDR3 is TGTGCCAGCAGCGCGGACGGTCGGAACACTGAAGCTTTCTTT. As protein: CASSADGRNTEAFF. Using reference TRBV9 and TRBJ1-1 for the parts outside the CDR3, the full variable domain is DSGVTQTPKHLITATGQRVTLRCSPRSGDLSVYWYQQSLDQGLQFLIQYYNGEERAKGNILERFSAQQFPDLHSELNLSSLELGDSALYFCASSADGRNTEAFFGQGTRLTVV.

At least ten counts were recorded for this clonotype. The chain employs TRBV2 and TRBJ2-2; D not resolved. Trimming cost V 4 bases and J 6 bases, with 9 bases left between them. The germline V gene has CDR1 SNHLY and CDR2 FYNNEI. This CDR3 region has 13 residues. CDR3 DNA: TGTGCCAGCAGTGCTAGTCCATCCGGGGAGCTGTTTTTT. This codes for CASSASPSGELFF.

The sample holds many counts of this clonotype. V and J are TRBV29-1 and TRBJ1-1; weak D call: TRBD1 (6 bases). Germline loops: CDR1 SQVTM, CDR2 ANQGSEA. V lost 5 bases and J 1 base, leaving 8 bases between the germline ends. This CDR3 spans 12 amino acids. This chain's CDR3 is CSVIQGNTEAFF. CDR3 DNA sequence: TGCAGCGTTATACAGGGGAACACTGAAGCTTTCTTT.

There are many counts of this clonotype. V usage is TRBV12-3 or TRBV12-4 and J usage is TRBJ1-4, with 8 positions matching TRBD1. This CDR3 region has 14 residues. Losses at the gene ends were 6 bases for V and 5 bases for J; bases not matched to a gene: 5. CDR3 in DNA: TGTGCCAGCAGCAACGGACAGGGAAATGAAAAACTGTTTTTT. As protein: CASSNGQGNEKLFF.

In its sample, this clonotype is medium-sized (0.01 to 0.1%). This chain's CDR3 is CASSSGGSYNEQFF. The CDR3 region has the DNA TGTGCCAGCAGTAGCGGGGGATCCTACAATGAGCAGTTCTTC. The chain combines TRBV27 with TRBJ2-1, with 8 nucleotides matching TRBD2. Germline CDR1 and CDR2: MNHEY and SMNVEV (reference sequence). The CDR3 totals 14 residues. V lost 5 bases and J lost 1; bases outside the gene matches: 1.

This clonotype came up many times. The rearrangement links TRBV7-9 to TRBJ2-5; 7 bases match TRBD2. Germline values: CDR1 SEHNR, CDR2 FQNEAQ (reference sequence). The CDR3 has 14 amino acids. V lost 2 bases to trimming and J lost 5 bases; unmatched junction nucleotides: 5. The CDR3 nucleotides read TGTGCCAGCAGCTTAAACCCTAGCGGCGAGACCCAGTACTTC. Amino acids: CASSLNPSGETQYF.

This clonotype appeared a few times. The chain employs TRBV30 and TRBJ2-3; D is unclear. In germline, CDR1 is GTSNPN, CDR2 SVGIG (reference sequence). The germline V and J ends were trimmed by 2 bases and 3 bases, with 6 bases remaining between them. The CDR3 sequence is 12 residues long. CDR3 sequence: CAWSNPTDTQYF. CDR3 bases: TGTGCCTGGAGTAACCCTACAGATACGCAGTATTTT.

This clonotype was seen repeatedly, ten times or more. The chain links TRBV3-1 to TRBJ1-2, with a tentative D call TRBD1 (6 bases). V gave up 5 bases and J gave up 4 bases, with 14 bases separating them. Germline V lookup: CDR1 LGHDT, CDR2 YNNKEL (reference sequence). The CDR3 extends over 14 amino acids. CDR3 nucleotides: TGTGCCAGCAGCAACCGGGGGGGCTTCTATGGCTACACCTTC. This sequence encodes CASSNRGGFYGYTF.

This clonotype was detected many times. The chain combines TRBV12-3 or TRBV12-4 with TRBJ1-2, with 7 bases identical to TRBD1. V lost 5 bases to trimming and J lost 7 bases; unmatched junction nucleotides: 10. The CDR3 covers 14 residues. CDR3 nucleotides: TGTGCCAGCAGTAGCAGACAGGGAGGTAGTGGCTACACCTTC. Its protein is CASSSRQGGSGYTF.

This clonotype was seen ten or more times. CDR3 sequence: CSARNAPTQPQHF. DNA for the CDR3: TGCAGTGCTAGGAATGCCCCGACTCAGCCCCAGCATTTT. The chain is built from TRBV20-1 and TRBJ1-5; D gene ambiguous. V was clipped by 3 bases and J by 6 bases, with 12 bases between them. This CDR3 has 13 amino acids. Germline V gives CDR1 DFQATT, CDR2 SNEGSKA (reference sequence).

This clonotype was seen many times. This chain connects TRBV7-9 to TRBJ1-3, with TRBD1 as a possible D gene (6 bases). Germline CDR1 reads SEHNR; CDR2 reads FQNEAQ (reference sequence). V was shortened by 5 bases and J by 0 bases, with 11 bases between the two germline ends. The CDR3 has 15 residues. The CDR3 DNA reads TGTGCCAGCAGCGCAGGACAGAGCTCTGGAAACACCATATATTTT. Amino acids: CASSAGQSSGNTIYF.

This clonotype was detected ten times or more. The chain joins TRBV12-3 or TRBV12-4 to TRBJ2-6, with D unclear. This CDR3 comprises 13 residues. Trimming stripped 7 bases from V and 0 bases from J, with 4 bases between. As DNA, the CDR3 is TGTGCCAGCACGGGCTCTGGGGCCAACGTCCTGACTTTC. Translating it yields CASTGSGANVLTF.

This clonotype was counted ten times or more. The chain combines TRBV19 with TRBJ1-1, with D possibly TRBD1 on 5 matching bases. The CDR3 runs 16 residues. The V end lost 7 bases, the J end lost 5 bases, and 23 bases lay between the germline ends. CDR1 and CDR2 (germline): LNHDA, SQIVND (reference sequence). CDR3 sequence (DNA): TGTGCCAGTATTGGGGGTTCTTGGGCCTGGGTGACTGAAGCTTTCTTT. This sequence encodes CASIGGSWAWVTEAFF.

This clonotype was picked up a small number of times. The CDR3 sequence is CASTRAPNTGELFF. The CDR3 DNA sequence: TGTGCCAGCACCCGGGCTCCGAACACCGGGGAGCTGTTTTTT. The V and J genes are TRBV27 and TRBJ2-2; no clear D gene. This CDR3 is 14 amino acids long. V was shortened by 7 bases and J by 0 bases, with 9 bases between the two germline ends. Germline V gene lookup returns CDR1 MNHEY and CDR2 SMNVEV (reference sequence).

The sample holds many counts of this clonotype. The rearrangement joins TRBV27 to TRBJ1-2; no firm D call. Between the trimmed V and J ends, which lost 2 bases and 0 bases, there was a span of 7 bases. The CDR3 length is 14 residues. CDR1 is MNHEY and CDR2 is SMNVEV in the germline V gene (reference sequence). CDR3 DNA: TGTGCCAGCAGTTTAGGCATCCCTAACTATGGCTACACCTTC. This codes for CASSLGIPNYGYTF.

This clonotype has a count of ten or more. The chain has TRBV5-5 and TRBJ1-5; 9 bases map to TRBD1. Germline CDR1 and CDR2: SGHKS and YYEKEE (reference sequence). V shed 4 bases and J 9 bases; nucleotides not matched to a gene: 11. The CDR3 contains 15 residues. CDR3 in DNA: TGTGCCAGCAGCCGGGACAGGGACAGGGCGAGGCCCCAGCATTTT. The encoded protein is CASSRDRDRARPQHF.

This clonotype has more than one count but fewer than ten. The rearrangement links TRBV4-1 to TRBJ2-7, with TRBD2 as a possible D gene (6 bases). This CDR3 comprises 15 residues. Germline loops: CDR1 MGHRA, CDR2 YSYEKL. The V gene lost 0 bases and the J gene lost 2 bases, with 11 bases spanning the gap. The CDR3 loop reads CASSQEAGGAYEQYV. The CDR3 nucleotides read TGCGCCAGCAGCCAAGAGGCAGGAGGGGCCTACGAGCAGTACGTC.

This clonotype was detected ten times or more. The V and J genes are TRBV3-1 and TRBJ1-2, with 7 bases fitting TRBD1. Looked up from germline, CDR1 is LGHDT and CDR2 is YNNKEL (reference sequence). V shed 4 bases and J 3 bases; nucleotides not matched to a gene: 8. This CDR3 is 15 amino acids long. The chain's CDR3 is CASSLRQGLYYGYTF. CDR3 coding DNA: TGTGCCAGCAGCCTGAGACAGGGTCTTTACTATGGCTACACCTTC. Complete variable domain (other parts from reference TRBV3-1 and TRBJ1-2): DTAVSQTPKYLVTQMGNDKSIKCEQNLGHDTMYWYKQDSKKFLKIMFSYNNKELIINETVPNRFSPKSPDKAHLNLHINSLELGDSAVYFCASSLRQGLYYGYTFGSGTRLTVV.

In this sample, this clonotype turned up many times. The V and J genes are TRBV7-3 and TRBJ2-1; possible D gene TRBD2, 5 bases. The V gene's germline CDR1 is SGHTA and CDR2 FQGTGA. This CDR3 spans 14 amino acids. Trimming shortened V by 5 bases and J by 7 bases, and 15 bases separated the two germline ends. The CDR3 sequence: CASSPMTRENEQFF. CDR3 sequence (DNA): TGTGCCAGCAGCCCCATGACAAGGGAGAATGAGCAGTTCTTC.

A few counts support this clonotype. This rearrangement joins TRBV7-6 to TRBJ2-5, with TRBD2 matching 8 bases. This CDR3 is built from 15 residues. Unmatched junction bases numbered 6, after V lost 1 base and J lost 5 bases. Germline-derived CDR1 and CDR2 are SGHVS and FNYEAQ. Written as DNA, the CDR3 is TGTGCCAGCAGCTTAGAAGCGGGGGCTGAGGAGACCCAGTACTTC. As protein: CASSLEAGAEETQYF.

This clonotype has at least ten counts. This chain joins TRBV7-2 and TRBJ1-5, with D possibly being TRBD1 (5 bases). Per germline, CDR1 SGHTA and CDR2 FQGNSA. The CDR3 extends over 15 amino acids. Trimming removed 1 base at V and 7 bases at J, with 14 bases between. Here the CDR3 reads CASSLGGQGGQPQHF. As DNA, the CDR3 is TGTGCCAGCAGCTTAGGGGGCCAGGGAGGCCAGCCCCAGCATTTT.

This clonotype was seen many times. The rearrangement uses TRBV29-1 and TRBJ2-7, with D unresolved. CDR1 is SQVTM, CDR2 ANQGSEA, per germline. There are 14 residues in the CDR3. V was shortened by 1 base and J by 4 bases, with 14 bases between the two germline ends. For the CDR3, the DNA is TGCAGCGTTGAAGGGAAAGGGCGTGGGTACGAGCAGTACGTC. It codes for CSVEGKGRGYEQYV.

This clonotype was counted ten times or more. The V and J genes are TRBV12-3 or TRBV12-4 and TRBJ2-1, with 16 bases lining up with TRBD2. J lost 3 bases, V lost 8 bases, and 10 bases had no gene match. The CDR3 is made up of 18 amino acids. CDR3: CASGTGTSGGAIYNEQFF. The CDR3 bases are TGTGCCAGCGGGACCGGGACTAGCGGGGGGGCCATCTACAATGAGCAGTTCTTC.

This clonotype appeared a few times. J is TRBJ1-3 and V is TRBV12-3 or TRBV12-4, with a weak D call TRBD1 (6 bases). V was pared by 6 bases and J by 4 bases, with 13 bases between. CDR3 length equals 14 residues. This chain's CDR3 is CASRGTGRGNTIYF. DNA of the CDR3: TGTGCCAGCAGGGGAACAGGGAGAGGAAACACCATATATTTT.

This clonotype came up many times. The rearrangement links TRBV21-1 to TRBJ2-7; TRBD2, the D gene given by the table, was not confirmed from the DNA. TRBV21-1 is recorded as a pseudogene. This CDR3 is built from 17 residues. In DNA, the CDR3 is TGTGCCAGCAGCACTGTGACTAGCGGGGAGAATATCTACGAGCAGTACGTC. This translates into CASSTVTSGENIYEQYV.

This clonotype was detected many times. V is TRBV5-1 and J is TRBJ2-3, with D possibly matching TRBD1 (5 bases). The germline gives CDR1 SGHRS, CDR2 YFSETQ. CDR3 length: 13 residues. With 4 bases removed from V and 4 bases from J, the gap between germline ends came to 10 bases. The CDR3 protein is CASSKGNADTQYF. The CDR3 DNA sequence: TGCGCCAGCAGCAAGGGGAACGCAGATACGCAGTATTTT.

This clonotype was found many times. The chain joins TRBV3-1 to TRBJ1-1; D is uncertain. The CDR3 is made up of 13 amino acids. Germline V gene data show CDR1 as LGHDT and CDR2 as YNNKEL (reference sequence). V was cut by 6 bases and J by 1 base, with 9 bases left in between. The CDR3 DNA sequence: TGTGCCAGCAGACCCCTTGGGAACACTGAAGCTTTCTTT. Protein product: CASRPLGNTEAFF.

This clonotype appeared a few times. The chain combines TRBV3-1 with TRBJ1-1, with TRBD1 matching 10 bases. The CDR3 loop spans 16 amino acids. CDR1 is LGHDT and CDR2 is YNNKEL in the germline V gene (reference sequence). With 4 bases clipped from V and 2 bases from J, the junction kept 7 bases outside the gene matches. Here the CDR3 reads CASSPSRTGGNTEAFF. The DNA for the CDR3 is TGTGCCAGCAGCCCGAGCCGGACAGGGGGAAACACTGAAGCTTTCTTT.

This clonotype was recorded a few times. The V gene is TRBV25-1, the J gene TRBJ2-3; D not resolved. Germline loops: CDR1 MGHDK, CDR2 SYGVNS. This CDR3 has 12 residues. V lost 2 bases, J lost 4 bases, and 4 bases lay in between. The CDR3 sequence: CASSEHSDTQYF. Here the CDR3 DNA reads TGTGCCAGCAGTGAACACTCAGATACGCAGTATTTT.